This TCR beta chain was identified in a study of shared clonotypes between healthy human individuals. Germline CDR1 reads SGHAT; CDR2 reads FQNNGV. V dropped 5 bases and J dropped 6 bases, with 26 bases sitting between them. The CDR3 consists of 17 residues. The repertoire was sequenced with immunoSEQ multiplex PCR; TCRdb's copy has only in-frame clones and lacks some. This table holds almost 700,000 clones, about 91% found once. General observations from the study: Only blood underwent sampling, and tissue repertoires likely differ. The study found lower generation probabilities in non-shared clonotypes than in those shared by all four donors.

For this clone: No antigen is known for it.

CD45RO-negative cells were positively selected for CCR7, leaving out terminally differentiated effector memory CD45RA+ cells. This receptor was taken from a man aged 30 to 45 in good health. The rearrangement links TRBV11-2 to TRBJ2-7; possibly TRBD1 or TRBD2 for D (5 bases each). The sequenced sample consisted of naive CD8+ T cells sorted from blood. The CDR3 loop is CASSQGRGDGFDLEQYF. The CDR3 DNA sequence: TGTGCCAGCAGCCAAGGGCGTGGGGACGGCTTCGATCTCGAGCAGTACTTC.